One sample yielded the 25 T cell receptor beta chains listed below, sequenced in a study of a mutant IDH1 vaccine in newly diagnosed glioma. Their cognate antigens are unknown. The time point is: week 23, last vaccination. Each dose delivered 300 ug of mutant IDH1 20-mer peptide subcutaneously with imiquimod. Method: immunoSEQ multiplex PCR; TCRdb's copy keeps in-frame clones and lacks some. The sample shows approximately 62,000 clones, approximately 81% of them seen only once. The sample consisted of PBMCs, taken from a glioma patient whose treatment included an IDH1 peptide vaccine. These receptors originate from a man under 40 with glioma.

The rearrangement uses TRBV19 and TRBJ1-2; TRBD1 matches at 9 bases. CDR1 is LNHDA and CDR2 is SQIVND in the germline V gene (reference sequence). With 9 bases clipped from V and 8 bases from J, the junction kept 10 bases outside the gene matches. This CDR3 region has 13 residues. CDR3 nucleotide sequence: TGTGCCAGCAGATTACAGGGGGCTGGAGGCTACACCTTC. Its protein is CASRLQGAGGYTF.

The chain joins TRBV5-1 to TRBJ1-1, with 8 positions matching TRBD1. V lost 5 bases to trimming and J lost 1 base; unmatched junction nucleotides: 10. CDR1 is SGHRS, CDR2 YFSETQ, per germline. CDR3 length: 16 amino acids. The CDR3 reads CASRQGDGPRNTEAFF. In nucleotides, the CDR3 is TGCGCCAGCAGACAGGGGGATGGCCCTCGGAACACTGAAGCTTTCTTT.

The CDR3 sequence is CASSLQGNYGYTF. The CDR3 nucleotides are TGTGCCAGCAGTTTACAGGGAAACTATGGCTACACCTTC. This chain connects TRBV5-5 to TRBJ1-2; a weak D match, TRBD1 (6 bases). V shed 5 bases and J shed 2 bases, with 10 bases lying between them. The CDR3 covers 13 residues. CDR1 SGHKS and CDR2 YYEKEE come from the germline V gene (reference sequence).

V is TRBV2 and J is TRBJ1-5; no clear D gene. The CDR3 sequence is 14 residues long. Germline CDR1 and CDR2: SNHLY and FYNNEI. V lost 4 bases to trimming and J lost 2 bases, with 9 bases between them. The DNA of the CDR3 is TGTGCCAGCAGTGTTGAAAGGGGCAATCAGCCCCAGCATTTT. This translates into CASSVERGNQPQHF.

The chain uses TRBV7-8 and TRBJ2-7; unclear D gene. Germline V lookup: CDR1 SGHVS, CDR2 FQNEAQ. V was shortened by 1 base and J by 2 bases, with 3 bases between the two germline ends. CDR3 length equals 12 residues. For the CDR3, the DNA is TGTGCCAGCAGCTTAGGGGCCTACGAGCAGTACTTC. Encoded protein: CASSLGAYEQYF.

The CDR3 DNA reads TGTGCCAGCAGTGTCGACAGGGCCTCTAACTATGGCTACACCTTC. It yields the protein CASSVDRASNYGYTF. The chain carries TRBV2 and TRBJ1-2; TRBD1 matches 7 bases. The trim removed 4 bases at V and 0 bases at J, leaving 5 bases unmatched. This CDR3 is built from 15 residues. Germline V gene lookup returns CDR1 SNHLY and CDR2 FYNNEI.

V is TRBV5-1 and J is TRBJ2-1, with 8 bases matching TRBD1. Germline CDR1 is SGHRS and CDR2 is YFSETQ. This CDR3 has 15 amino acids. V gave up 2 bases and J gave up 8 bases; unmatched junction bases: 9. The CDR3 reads CASSFRQGIGHEQFF. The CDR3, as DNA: TGCGCCAGCAGCTTCAGACAGGGGATTGGTCATGAGCAGTTCTTC.

CDR3 in DNA: TGCGCCAGCAGCCACCGGGACACCCCCTACGAGCAGTACTTC. It specifies CASSHRDTPYEQYF. V and J are TRBV4-1 and TRBJ2-7; D is possibly TRBD1 (6 bases). The CDR3 loop spans 14 amino acids. The V gene's germline CDR1 is MGHRA and CDR2 YSYEKL. Trimming took off 3 bases at V and 2 bases at J, with 11 bases between the two ends.

The CDR3 is CASSLGSDRGNYGYTF. DNA for the CDR3: TGTGCCAGCAGCTTAGGATCCGACAGGGGGAACTATGGCTACACCTTC. This chain connects TRBV7-4 to TRBJ1-2, with TRBD1 matching over 9 bases. The CDR3 runs to 16 residues. Germline-derived CDR1 and CDR2 are SGHVT and SQSDAQ. Trimming cost V 1 base and J 2 bases; bases outside gene matches: 5.

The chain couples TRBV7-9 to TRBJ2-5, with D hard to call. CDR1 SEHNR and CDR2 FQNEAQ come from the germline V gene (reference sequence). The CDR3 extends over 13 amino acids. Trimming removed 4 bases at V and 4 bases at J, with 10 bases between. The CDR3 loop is CASSSTYAETQYF. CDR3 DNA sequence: TGTGCCAGCAGCTCTACCTACGCAGAGACCCAGTACTTC.

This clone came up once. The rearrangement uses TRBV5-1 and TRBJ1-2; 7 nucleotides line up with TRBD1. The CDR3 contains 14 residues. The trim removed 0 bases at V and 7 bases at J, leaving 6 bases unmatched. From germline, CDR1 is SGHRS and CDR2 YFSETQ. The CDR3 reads CASSLEGALAGYTF. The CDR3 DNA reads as TGCGCCAGCAGCTTGGAGGGGGCGCTTGCTGGCTACACCTTC.

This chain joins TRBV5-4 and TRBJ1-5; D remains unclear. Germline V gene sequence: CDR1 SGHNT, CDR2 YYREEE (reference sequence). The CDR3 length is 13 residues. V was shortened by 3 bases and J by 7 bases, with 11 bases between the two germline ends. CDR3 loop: CASSYDRGQPQHF. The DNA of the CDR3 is TGTGCCAGCAGCTACGATCGGGGACAGCCCCAGCATTTT.

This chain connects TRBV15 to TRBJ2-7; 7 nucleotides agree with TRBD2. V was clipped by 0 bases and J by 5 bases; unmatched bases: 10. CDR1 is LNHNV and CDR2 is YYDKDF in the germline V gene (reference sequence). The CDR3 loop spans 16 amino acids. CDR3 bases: TGTGCCACCAGCAGAGATCCGCGGGGGAACCGGGACGAGCAGTACTTC. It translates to CATSRDPRGNRDEQYF.

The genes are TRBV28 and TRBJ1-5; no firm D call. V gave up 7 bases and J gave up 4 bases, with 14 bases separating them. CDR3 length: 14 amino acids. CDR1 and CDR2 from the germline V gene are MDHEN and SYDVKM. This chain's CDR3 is CASNTPSGNQPQHF. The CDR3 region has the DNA TGTGCCAGCAACACTCCGTCCGGGAATCAGCCCCAGCATTTT.

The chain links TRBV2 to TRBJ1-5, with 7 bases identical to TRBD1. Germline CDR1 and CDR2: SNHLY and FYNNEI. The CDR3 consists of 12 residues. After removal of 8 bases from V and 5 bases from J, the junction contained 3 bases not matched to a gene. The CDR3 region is CASVQGDQPQHF. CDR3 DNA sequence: TGTGCCAGCGTTCAGGGGGATCAGCCCCAGCATTTT.

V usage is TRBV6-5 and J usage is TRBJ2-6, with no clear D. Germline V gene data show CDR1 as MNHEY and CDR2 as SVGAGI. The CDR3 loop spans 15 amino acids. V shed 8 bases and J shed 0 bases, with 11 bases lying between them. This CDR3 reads CASARLSSGANVLTF. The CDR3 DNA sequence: TGTGCCAGCGCGAGACTGAGCTCTGGGGCCAACGTCCTGACTTTC.

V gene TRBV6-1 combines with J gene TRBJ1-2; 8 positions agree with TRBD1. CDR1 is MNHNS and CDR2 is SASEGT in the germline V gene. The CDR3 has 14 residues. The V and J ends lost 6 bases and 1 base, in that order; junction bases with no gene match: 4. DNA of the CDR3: TGTGCCAGCAGCGAGGGACAGGATAACTATGGCTACACCTTC. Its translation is CASSEGQDNYGYTF.

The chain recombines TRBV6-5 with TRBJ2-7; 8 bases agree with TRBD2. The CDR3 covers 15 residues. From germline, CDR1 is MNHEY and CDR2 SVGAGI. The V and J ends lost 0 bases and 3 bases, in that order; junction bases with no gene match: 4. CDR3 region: CASSYSTSDDYEQYF. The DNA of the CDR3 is TGTGCCAGCAGTTACTCGACTAGCGATGACTACGAGCAGTACTTC.

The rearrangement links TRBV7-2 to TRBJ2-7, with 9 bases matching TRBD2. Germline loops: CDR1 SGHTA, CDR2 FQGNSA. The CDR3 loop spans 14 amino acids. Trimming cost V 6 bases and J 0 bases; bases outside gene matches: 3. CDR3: CASRSGGPSYEQYF. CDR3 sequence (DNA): TGTGCCAGCAGAAGCGGGGGGCCCTCCTACGAGCAGTACTTC.

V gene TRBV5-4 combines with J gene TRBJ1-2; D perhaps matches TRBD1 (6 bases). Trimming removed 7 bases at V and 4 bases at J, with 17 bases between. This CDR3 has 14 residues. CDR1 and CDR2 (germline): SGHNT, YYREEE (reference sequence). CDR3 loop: CASRVNGGIYGYTF. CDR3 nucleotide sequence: TGTGCCAGCCGCGTTAACGGGGGCATCTATGGCTACACCTTC.

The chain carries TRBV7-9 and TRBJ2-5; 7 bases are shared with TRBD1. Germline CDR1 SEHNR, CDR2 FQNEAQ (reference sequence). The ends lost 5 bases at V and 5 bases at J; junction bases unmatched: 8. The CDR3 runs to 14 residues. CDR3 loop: CASSQPGGEETQYF. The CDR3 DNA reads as TGTGCCAGCAGCCAACCAGGGGGAGAGGAGACCCAGTACTTC.

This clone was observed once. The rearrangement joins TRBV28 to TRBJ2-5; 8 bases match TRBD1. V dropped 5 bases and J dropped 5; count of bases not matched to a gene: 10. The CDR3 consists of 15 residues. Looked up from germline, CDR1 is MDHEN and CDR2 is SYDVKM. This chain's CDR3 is CASSLTGGRTETQYF. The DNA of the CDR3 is TGTGCCAGCAGTCTCACAGGGGGGCGTACGGAGACCCAGTACTTC.

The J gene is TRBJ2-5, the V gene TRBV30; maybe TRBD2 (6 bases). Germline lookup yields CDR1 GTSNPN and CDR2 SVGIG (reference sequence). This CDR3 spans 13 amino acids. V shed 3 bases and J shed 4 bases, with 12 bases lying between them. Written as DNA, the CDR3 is TGTGCCTGGAGGCGGGACTCCTCAGAGACCCAGTACTTC. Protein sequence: CAWRRDSSETQYF.

The CDR3 loop reads CASIPGTGNSPLHF. In nucleotides, the CDR3 is TGTGCCAGTATTCCCGGGACAGGGAATTCACCCCTCCACTTT. The chain uses TRBV19 and TRBJ1-6; 9 bases map to TRBD1. The CDR3 has 14 amino acids. V gave up 7 bases and J gave up 7 bases; unmatched junction bases: 5. The germline CDR1 and CDR2 sequences are LNHDA and SQIVND (reference sequence).

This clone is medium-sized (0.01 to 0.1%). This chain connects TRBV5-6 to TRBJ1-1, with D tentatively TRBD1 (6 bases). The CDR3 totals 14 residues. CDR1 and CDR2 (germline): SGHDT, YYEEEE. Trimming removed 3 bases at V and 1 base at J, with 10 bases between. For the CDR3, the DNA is TGTGCCAGCAGCTCCGGGACAAAGAACACTGAAGCTTTCTTT. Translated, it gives CASSSGTKNTEAFF.